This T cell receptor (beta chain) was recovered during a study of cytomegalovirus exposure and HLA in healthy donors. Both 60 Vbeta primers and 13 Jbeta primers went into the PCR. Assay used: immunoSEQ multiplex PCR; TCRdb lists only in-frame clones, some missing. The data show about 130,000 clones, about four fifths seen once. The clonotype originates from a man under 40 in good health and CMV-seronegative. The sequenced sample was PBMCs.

The CDR3, as DNA: TGTGCCAGCAGCGTCGGGGGGTCCGGGGCCAACGTCCTGACTTTC. This encodes CASSVGGSGANVLTF. The J gene is TRBJ2-6, the V gene TRBV9, with 7 bases that match TRBD2. The V gene's germline CDR1 is SGDLS and CDR2 YYNGEE. V shed 2 bases, J shed 4 bases, and the junction held 3 bases outside the gene matches. The length of the CDR3 is 15 residues. The full variable domain, in which reference TRBV9 and TRBJ2-6 provide the parts outside the CDR3, is DSGVTQTPKHLITATGQRVTLRCSPRSGDLSVYWYQQSLDQGLQFLIQYYNGEERAKGNILERFSAQQFPDLHSELNLSSLELGDSALYFCASSVGGSGANVLTFGAGSRLTVL.